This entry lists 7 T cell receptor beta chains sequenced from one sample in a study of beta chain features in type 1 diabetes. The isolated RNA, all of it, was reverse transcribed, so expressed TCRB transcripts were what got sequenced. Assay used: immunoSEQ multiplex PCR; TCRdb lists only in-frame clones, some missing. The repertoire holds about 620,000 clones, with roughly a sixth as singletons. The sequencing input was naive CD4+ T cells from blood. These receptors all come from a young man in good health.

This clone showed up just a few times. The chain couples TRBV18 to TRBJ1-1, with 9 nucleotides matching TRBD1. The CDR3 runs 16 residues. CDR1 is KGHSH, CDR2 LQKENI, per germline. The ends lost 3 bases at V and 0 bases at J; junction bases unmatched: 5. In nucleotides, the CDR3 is TGTGCCAGCTCACCCCAAGGACAGGGGATGAACACTGAAGCTTTCTTT. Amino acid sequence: CASSPQGQGMNTEAFF.

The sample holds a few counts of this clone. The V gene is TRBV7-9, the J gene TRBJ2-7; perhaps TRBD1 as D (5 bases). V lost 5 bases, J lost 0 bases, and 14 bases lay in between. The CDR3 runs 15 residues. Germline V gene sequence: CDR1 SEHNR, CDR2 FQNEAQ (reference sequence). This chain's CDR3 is CASSPSRGSSYEQYF. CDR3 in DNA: TGTGCCAGCAGCCCTTCAAGGGGAAGCTCCTACGAGCAGTACTTC.

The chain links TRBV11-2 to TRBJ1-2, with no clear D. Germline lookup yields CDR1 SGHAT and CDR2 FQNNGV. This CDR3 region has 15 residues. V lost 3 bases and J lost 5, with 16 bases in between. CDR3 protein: CASSLGRAPSYGYTF. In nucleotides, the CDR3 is TGTGCCAGCAGCTTGGGGAGGGCCCCGAGTTATGGCTACACCTTC.

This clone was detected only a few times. CDR3 protein: CASSYRDLETQYF. CDR3 bases: TGTGCCAGCAGTTACCGAGACTTAGAGACCCAGTACTTC. This chain uses TRBV6-5 with TRBJ2-5; D not certain. Deletions cut 2 bases from V and 4 bases from J, with 8 bases between. The CDR3 totals 13 residues. Germline loops: CDR1 MNHEY, CDR2 SVGAGI.

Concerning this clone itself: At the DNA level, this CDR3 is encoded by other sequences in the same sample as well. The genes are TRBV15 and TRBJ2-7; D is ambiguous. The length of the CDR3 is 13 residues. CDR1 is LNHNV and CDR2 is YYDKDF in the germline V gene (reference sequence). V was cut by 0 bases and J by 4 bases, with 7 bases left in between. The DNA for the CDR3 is TGTGCCACCAGCAGAGATTCGGAGTACGAGCAGTACTTC. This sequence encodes CATSRDSEYEQYF.

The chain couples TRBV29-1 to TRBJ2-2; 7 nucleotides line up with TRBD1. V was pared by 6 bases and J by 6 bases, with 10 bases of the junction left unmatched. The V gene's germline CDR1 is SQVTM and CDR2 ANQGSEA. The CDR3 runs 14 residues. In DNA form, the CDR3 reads TGCAGCGTGGGGACAGTGCTCGCCGCCGGGGAGCTGTTTTTT. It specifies CSVGTVLAAGELFF.

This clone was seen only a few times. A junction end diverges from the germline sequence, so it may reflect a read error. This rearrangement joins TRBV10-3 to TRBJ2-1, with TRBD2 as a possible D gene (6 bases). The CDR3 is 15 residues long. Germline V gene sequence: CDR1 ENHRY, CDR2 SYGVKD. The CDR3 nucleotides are TGTGCCATCAGCGAGTGGGGACTGGAAGGCAATGAGCAGTTCTTC. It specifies CAISEWGLEGNEQFF.